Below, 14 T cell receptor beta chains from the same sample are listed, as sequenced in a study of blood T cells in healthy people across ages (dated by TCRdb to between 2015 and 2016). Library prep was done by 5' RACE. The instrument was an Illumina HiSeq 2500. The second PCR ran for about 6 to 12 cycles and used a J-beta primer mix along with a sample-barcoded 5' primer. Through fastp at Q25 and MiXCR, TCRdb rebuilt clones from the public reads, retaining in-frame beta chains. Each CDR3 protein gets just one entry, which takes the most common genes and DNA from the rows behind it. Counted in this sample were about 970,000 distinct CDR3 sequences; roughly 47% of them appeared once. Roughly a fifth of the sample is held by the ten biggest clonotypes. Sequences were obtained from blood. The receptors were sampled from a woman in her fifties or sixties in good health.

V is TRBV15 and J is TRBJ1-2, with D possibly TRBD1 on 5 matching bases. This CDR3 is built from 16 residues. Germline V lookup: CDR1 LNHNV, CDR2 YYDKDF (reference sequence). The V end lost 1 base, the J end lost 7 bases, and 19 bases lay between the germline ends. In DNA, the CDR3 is TGTGCCACCAGCAGAGCTCGGGGGATCTCAGGATGTGGCTACACCTTC. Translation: CATSRARGISGCGYTF.

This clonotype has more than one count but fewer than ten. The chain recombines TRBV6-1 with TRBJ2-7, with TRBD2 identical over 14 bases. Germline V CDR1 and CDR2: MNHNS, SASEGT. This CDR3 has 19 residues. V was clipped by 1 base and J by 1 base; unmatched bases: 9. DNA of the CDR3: TGTGCCAGCAGTGAAGTTATTGGTGGACTAGCGGGGGGTTCCTACGAGCAGTACTTC. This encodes CASSEVIGGLAGGSYEQYF.

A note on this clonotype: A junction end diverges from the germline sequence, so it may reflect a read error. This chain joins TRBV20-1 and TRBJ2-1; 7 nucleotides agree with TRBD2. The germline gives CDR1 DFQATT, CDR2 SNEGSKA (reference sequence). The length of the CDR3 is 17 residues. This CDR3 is CSARGGYRGSSYDEQFF. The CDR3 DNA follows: TGCAGTGCTAGAGGGGGCTATCGCGGGAGCTCCTACGATGAGCAGTTCTTC.

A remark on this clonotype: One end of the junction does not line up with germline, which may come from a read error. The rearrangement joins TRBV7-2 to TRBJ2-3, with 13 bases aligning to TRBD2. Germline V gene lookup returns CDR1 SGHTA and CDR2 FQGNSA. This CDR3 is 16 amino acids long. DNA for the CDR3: TGTGCCAGCAGCTGGAGACTAGCGGGAGGTGGAGATGCGCAGTATTTT. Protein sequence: CASSWRLAGGGDAQYF.

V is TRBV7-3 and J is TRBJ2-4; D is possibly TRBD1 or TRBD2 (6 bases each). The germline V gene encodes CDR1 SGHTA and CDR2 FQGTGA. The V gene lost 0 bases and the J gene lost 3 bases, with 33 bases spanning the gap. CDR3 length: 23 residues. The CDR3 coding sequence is TGTGCCAGCAGCTTAACGTACACAGGGACCCTAGCGCCCCCCGGCTGGGTCAAAAACATTCAGTACTTC. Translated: CASSLTYTGTLAPPGWVKNIQYF.

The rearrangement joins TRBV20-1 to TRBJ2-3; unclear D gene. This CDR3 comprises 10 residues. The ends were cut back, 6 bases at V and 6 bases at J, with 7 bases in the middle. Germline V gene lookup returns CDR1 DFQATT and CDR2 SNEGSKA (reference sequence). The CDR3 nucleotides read TGCAGTGCCCCCATTGATACGCAGTATTTT. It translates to CSAPIDTQYF.

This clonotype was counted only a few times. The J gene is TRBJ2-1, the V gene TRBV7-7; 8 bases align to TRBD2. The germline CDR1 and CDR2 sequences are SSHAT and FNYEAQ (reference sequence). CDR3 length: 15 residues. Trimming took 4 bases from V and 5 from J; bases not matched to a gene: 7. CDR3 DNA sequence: TGTGCCAGCAGCTCCGGACGGCGGGGGGACAATGAGCAGTTCTTC. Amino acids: CASSSGRRGDNEQFF.

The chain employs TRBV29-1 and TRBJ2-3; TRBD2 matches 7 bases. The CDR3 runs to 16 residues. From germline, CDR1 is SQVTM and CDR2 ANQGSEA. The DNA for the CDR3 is TGCTGCGCCCTCCCGGGACTACTGGCACCATCAGATACGCAGTATTTT. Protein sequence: CCALPGLLAPSDTQYF.

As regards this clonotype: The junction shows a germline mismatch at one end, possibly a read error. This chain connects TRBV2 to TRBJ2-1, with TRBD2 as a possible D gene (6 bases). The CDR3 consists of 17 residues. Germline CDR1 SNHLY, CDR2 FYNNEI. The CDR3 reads CASSEAHTSNLWNEQFF. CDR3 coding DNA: TGTGCCAGCAGCGAAGCCCACACTAGCAATCTTTGGAATGAGCAGTTCTTC.

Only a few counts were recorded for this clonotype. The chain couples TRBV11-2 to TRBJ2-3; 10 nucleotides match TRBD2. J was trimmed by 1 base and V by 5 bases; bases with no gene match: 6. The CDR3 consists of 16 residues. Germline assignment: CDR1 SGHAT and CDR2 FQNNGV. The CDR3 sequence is CASSPLAGGGTDTQYF. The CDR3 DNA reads TGTGCCAGCAGCCCTTTAGCGGGAGGAGGCACAGATACGCAGTATTTT. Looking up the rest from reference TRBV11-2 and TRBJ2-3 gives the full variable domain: EAGVAQSPRYKIIEKRQSVAFWCNPISGHATLYWYQQILGQGPKLLIQFQNNGVVDDSQLPKDRFSAERLKGVDSTLKIQPAKLEDSAVYLCASSPLAGGGTDTQYFGPGTRLTVL.

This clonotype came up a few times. The CDR3 bases are TGCAGTGTAAGAAAAAGGAGCGGGTATAACTACAATGAGCAGTTCTTC. It codes for CSVRKRSGYNYNEQFF. The rearrangement links TRBV20-1 to TRBJ2-1; D perhaps matches TRBD2 (6 bases). The germline V gene has CDR1 DFQATT and CDR2 SNEGSKA (reference sequence). The V end was cut by 7 bases, the J end by 3 bases, with 22 bases between. The CDR3 has 16 amino acids.

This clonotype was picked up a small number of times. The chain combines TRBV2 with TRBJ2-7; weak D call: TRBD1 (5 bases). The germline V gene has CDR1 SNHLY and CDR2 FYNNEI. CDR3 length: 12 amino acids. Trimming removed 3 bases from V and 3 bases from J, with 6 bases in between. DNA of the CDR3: TGTGCCAGCAGTGAGGACAACTACGAGCAGTACTTC. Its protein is CASSEDNYEQYF.

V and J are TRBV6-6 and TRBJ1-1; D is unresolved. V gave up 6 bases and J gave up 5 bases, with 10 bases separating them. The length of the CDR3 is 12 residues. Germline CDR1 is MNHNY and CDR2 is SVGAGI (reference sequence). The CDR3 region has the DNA TGTGCCAGCAGCTTCGCGGGGACTGAAGCTTTCTTT. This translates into CASSFAGTEAFF.

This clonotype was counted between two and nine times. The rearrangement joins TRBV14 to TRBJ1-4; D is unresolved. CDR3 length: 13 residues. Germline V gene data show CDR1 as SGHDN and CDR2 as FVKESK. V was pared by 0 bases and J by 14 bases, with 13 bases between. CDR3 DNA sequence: TGTGCCAGCAGCCAAGATCTGATCGGAGGCCTGTTTTTT. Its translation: CASSQDLIGGLFF.